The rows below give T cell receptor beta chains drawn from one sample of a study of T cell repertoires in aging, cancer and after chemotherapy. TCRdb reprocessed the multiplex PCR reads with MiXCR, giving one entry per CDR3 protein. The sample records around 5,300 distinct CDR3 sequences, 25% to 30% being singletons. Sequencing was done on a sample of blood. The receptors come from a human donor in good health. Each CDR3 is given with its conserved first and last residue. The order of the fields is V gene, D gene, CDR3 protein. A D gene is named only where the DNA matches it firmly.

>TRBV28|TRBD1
CASSRGTVQVSTEAFF
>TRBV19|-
CASSLNYGYTF
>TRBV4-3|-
CASSQEKYSYYGYTF
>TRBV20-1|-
CSAGSTEGEQFF
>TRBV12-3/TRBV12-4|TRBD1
CASGNSKQGVYGYTF
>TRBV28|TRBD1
CASSTPGGPKYGYTF
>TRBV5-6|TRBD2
CASSLYLAGGLEQYF
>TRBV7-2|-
CASSLRLHNTGELFF
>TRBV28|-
CASSTPRGSVEGYTF
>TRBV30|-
CAWTSYPRNYGYTF
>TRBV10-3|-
CAISVTRGVGTEAFF
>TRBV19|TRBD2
CASRLAGGHEQFF
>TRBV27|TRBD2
CASSLSKRGRYQETQYF
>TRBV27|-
CASSSLMKGTEAFF
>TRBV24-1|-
CATSEPRQGTDTQYF
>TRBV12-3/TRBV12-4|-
CASSLGEQFF
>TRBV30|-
CAWGTRTDTQYF
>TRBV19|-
CASSIGPGNYGYTF
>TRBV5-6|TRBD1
CASSLRDRGLPDTEAFF
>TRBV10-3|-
CAISESSVDGYTF
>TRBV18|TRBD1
CASSSTTKGALNEQFF
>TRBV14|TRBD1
CASSHRGPWETQYF
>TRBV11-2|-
CASSLDLSSGAFF
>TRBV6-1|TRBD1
CASSGRNRGNSPLHF
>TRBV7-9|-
CASSSTWEYTEAFF
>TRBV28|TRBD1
CASKRTGTDYGYTF
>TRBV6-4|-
CASSESRAQETQYF
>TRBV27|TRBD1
CASLGGPNSPLHF
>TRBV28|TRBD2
CASSLSGRATDTQYF
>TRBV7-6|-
CASSLALQGLTEAFF
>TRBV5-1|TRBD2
CASSGGLAGLSTDTQYF
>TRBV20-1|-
CSARSLDSLDFYTF
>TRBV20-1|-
CSARIDLSFDTQYF
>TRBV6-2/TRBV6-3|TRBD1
CASTQQGIAGANVLTF
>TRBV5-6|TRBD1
CASSLDRGREKLFF
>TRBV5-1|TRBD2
CASSYREGLADNEQFF
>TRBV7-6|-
CASSLRGSTNEKLFF